This T cell receptor (beta chain) was recovered during a study of monozygotic twins with inflammatory bowel disease. Blood was drawn once per donor, and each sample measured roughly 2.5 ml. Points from the study as a whole: Among IBD patients, TCRbeta diversity (inverse Simpson) was lower than in healthy co-twins.

TCRdb processed the 5' RACE reads again and assigns one entry to each CDR3 protein, with no DNA. With roughly 160,000 distinct CDR3 sequences in the sample, the ten largest clones hold 7.4%. Concerning this clonotype itself: Its matching antigen is unknown.

The CDR3 runs 12 residues. The germline CDR1 and CDR2 sequences are SGHRS and YFSETQ. V gene TRBV5-1 combines with J gene TRBJ1-1. The clonotype originates from a human donor with ulcerative colitis or Crohn's disease, or a healthy co-twin of an affected twin (not recorded which). The specimen sequenced was blood. The CDR3 region is CASNSEGTEAFF. The complete variable domain, with remaining parts taken from reference TRBV5-1 and TRBJ1-1, reads KAGVTQTPRYLIKTRGQQVTLSCSPISGHRSVSWYQQTPGQGLQFLFEYFSETQRNKGNFPGRFSGRQFSNSRSEMNVSTLELGDSALYLCASNSEGTEAFFGQGTRLTVV.